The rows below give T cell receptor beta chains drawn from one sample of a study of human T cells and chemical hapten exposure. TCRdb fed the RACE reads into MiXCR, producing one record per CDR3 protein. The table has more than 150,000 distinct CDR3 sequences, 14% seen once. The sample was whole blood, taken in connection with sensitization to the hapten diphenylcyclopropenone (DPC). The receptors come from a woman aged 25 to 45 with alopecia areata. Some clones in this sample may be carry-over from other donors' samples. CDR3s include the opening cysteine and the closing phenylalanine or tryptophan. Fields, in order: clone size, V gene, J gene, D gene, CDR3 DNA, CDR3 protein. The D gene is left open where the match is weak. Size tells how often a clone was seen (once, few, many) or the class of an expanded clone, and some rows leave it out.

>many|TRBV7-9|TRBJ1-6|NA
TGTGCCAGCAGAGACGGGAGAAATAATTCACCCCTCCACTTT
CASRDGRNNSPLHF
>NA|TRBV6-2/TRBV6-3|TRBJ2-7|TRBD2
TGTGCCAGCAGTTACTCGGCGTCTAGCGGACCCTACGAGCAGTACTTC
CASSYSASSGPYEQYF
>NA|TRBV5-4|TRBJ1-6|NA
TGTGCCAGCAGCTTGGTCGCAGGGGCGGTGGATTCACCCCTCCACTTT
CASSLVAGAVDSPLHF
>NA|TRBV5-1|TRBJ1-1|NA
TGCGCCAGCACCAAACAGGGTACGAACACTGAAGCTTTCTTT
CASTKQGTNTEAFF
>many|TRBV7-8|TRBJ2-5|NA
TGTGCCAGCAGCTTAGCAGGGAGAGAGACCCAGTACTTC
CASSLAGRETQYF
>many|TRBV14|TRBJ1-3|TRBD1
TGTGCCAGCAGCCAAGAAATAGGCTTCAGGGGGCCTGGAAACACCATATATTTT
CASSQEIGFRGPGNTIYF
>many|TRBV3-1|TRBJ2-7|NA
TGTGCCAGCAGCCCAAGGGACAATCCCCCTGGAGAGCAGTACTTC
CASSPRDNPPGEQYF
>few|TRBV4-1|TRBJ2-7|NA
TGCGCCAGCAGCCAAGGACAGCAGGCCTACGAGCAGTACTTC
CASSQGQQAYEQYF
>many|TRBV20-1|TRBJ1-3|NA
TGCAGTGCCCAGGACAGCCGCTCTGGAAACACCATATATTTT
CSAQDSRSGNTIYF
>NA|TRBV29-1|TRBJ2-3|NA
TGCAGCGTTCCACCTACAAGCAGGGCAGGTTGGACAGATACGCAGTATTTT
CSVPPTSRAGWTDTQYF
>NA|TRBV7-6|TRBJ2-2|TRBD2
TGTGCCAGCAGCTTTGGGACTAGCGGGCGAGTCAACACCGGGGAGCTGTTTTTT
CASSFGTSGRVNTGELFF
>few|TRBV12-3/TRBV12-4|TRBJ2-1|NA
TGTGCCAGCAGGGACGACCTGCGGAGCTCCTACAATGAGCAGTTCTTC
CASRDDLRSSYNEQFF
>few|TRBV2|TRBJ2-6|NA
TGTGCCAGCAGCGTAGCTGGGGCCAACGTCCTGACTTTC
CASSVAGANVLTF
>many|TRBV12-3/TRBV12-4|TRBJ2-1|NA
TGTGCCAGCAGGCTCACGTACAATGAGCAGTTCTTC
CASRLTYNEQFF
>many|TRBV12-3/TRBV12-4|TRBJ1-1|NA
TGTGCCAGCAGCCCAGGGAACACTGAAGCTTTCTTT
CASSPGNTEAFF
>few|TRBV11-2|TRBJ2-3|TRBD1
TGTGCCAGCAGCTTAGGCCGGACAGGGGGCACAGATACGCAGTATTTT
CASSLGRTGGTDTQYF
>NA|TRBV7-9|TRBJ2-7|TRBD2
TGTGCCAGCAGCTTGGGACTAGCGGTTGCTTTTGAGCAGTACTTC
CASSLGLAVAFEQYF
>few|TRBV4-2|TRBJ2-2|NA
TGTGCCAGTACTCTGAACACCGGGGAGCTGTTTTTT
CASTLNTGELFF
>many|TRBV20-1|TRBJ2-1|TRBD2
TGCAGTGCAAGCGGACTAGCGGGACTCCCTGAGCAGTTCTTC
CSASGLAGLPEQFF
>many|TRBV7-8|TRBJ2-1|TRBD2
TGTGCCAGCAGCTCCTCCGGGACTAGAAAGATCAATGAGCAGTTCTTC
CASSSSGTRKINEQFF
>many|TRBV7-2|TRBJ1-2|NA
TGTGCCAGCAGGGGGCAGGGGTATGGCTACACCTTC
CASRGQGYGYTF
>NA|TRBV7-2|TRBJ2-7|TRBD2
TGTGCCAGCAGCCCGATCGGGGGGGCGGGCGAGCAGTACTTC
CASSPIGGAGEQYF
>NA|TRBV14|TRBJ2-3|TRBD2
TGTGCCAGCAGCCAAAGCGGGAGCGATACGCAGTATTTT
CASSQSGSDTQYF
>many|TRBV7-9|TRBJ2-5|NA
TGTGCCAGCAGCTTGTACGGGGTCCAAGAGACCCAGTACTTC
CASSLYGVQETQYF
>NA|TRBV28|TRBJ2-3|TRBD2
TGTGCCAGCAGTTTGAGCGGGAGTAGAACAGATACGCAGTATTTT
CASSLSGSRTDTQYF
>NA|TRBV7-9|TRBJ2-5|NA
TGTGCCAGCAGCTTAGCATCAGGGGCACCGATGGAGACCCAGTACTTC
CASSLASGAPMETQYF
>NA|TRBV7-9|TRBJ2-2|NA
TGTGCCAGCAGCTGGACCGCGACCACCGGGGAGCTGTTTTTT
CASSWTATTGELFF
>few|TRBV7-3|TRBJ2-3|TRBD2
TGTGCCAGCAGCTTAGGACTAGCGGGGGGGTCAGATACGCAGTATTTT
CASSLGLAGGSDTQYF
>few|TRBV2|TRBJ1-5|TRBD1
TGTGCCAGCAGTCGACAGGGGGCTAGCAATCAGCCCCAGCATTTT
CASSRQGASNQPQHF
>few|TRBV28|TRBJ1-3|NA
TGTGCCAGCAGCTCGTTAACAGGGAGGACCTCTGGAAACACCATATATTTT
CASSSLTGRTSGNTIYF
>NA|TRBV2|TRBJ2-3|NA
TGTGCCAGCAGTGAACGTAGCGGAGTTGCAGATACGCAGTATTTT
CASSERSGVADTQYF
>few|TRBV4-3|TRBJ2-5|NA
TGCGCCAGCAGCCAAGTGGGGAGCCAAGAGACCCAGTACTTC
CASSQVGSQETQYF
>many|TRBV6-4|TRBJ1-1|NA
TGTGCCAGCAGTGCGACCCGCTGGAACACTGAAGCTTTCTTT
CASSATRWNTEAFF
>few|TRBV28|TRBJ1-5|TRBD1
TGTGCCAGCAGACGGACAGGCGGAAGCAATCAGCCCCAGCATTTT
CASRRTGGSNQPQHF
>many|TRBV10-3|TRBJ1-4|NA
TGTGCCATCAGTCCTCAATTAGGGACTAATGAAAAACTGTTTTTT
CAISPQLGTNEKLFF
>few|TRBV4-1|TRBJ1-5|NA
TGCGCCAGCAGCCAAGAGGGCAGAAATCAGCCCCAGCATTTT
CASSQEGRNQPQHF
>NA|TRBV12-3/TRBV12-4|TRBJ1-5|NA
TGTGCCAGCAGTTTCCTAGCAGGGGTTACGAATCAGCCCCAGCATTTT
CASSFLAGVTNQPQHF
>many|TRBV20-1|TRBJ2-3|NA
TGCAGTGCTAGAGATCACGTCGGTCAGCGTACGCAGTATTTT
CSARDHVGQRTQYF
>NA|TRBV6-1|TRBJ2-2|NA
TGTGCCAGCAGAATACGGGGGGCAGTGAACACCGGGGAGCTGTTTTTT
CASRIRGAVNTGELFF
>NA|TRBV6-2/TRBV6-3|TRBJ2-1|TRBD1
TGTGCCAGCAGCTACAGGGGTTTGCCGGACAATGAGCAGTTCTTC
CASSYRGLPDNEQFF
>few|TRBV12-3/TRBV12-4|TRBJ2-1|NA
TGTGCCAGCAGTTCCGGGACAGGGGCTTGGCTAGCGGGGCACAATGAGCAGTTCTTC
CASSSGTGAWLAGHNEQFF
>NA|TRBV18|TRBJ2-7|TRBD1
TGTGCCAGCTCAGAGGACAGGTCCTACGAGCAGTACTTC
CASSEDRSYEQYF
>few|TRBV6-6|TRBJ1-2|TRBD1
TGTGCCAGCAATGACAGGGGATATGGCTACACCTTC
CASNDRGYGYTF
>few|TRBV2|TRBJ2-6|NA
TGTGCCAGCAGTGAACTCTCTGGGGCCAACGTCCTGACTTTC
CASSELSGANVLTF
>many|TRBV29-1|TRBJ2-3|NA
TGCAGCGTTTCAGGGCCCACAGATACGCAGTATTTT
CSVSGPTDTQYF
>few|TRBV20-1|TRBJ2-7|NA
TGCAGTGCTACCGGGGGCAGCATTTACGAGCAGTACTTC
CSATGGSIYEQYF
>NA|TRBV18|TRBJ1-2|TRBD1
TGTGCCAGCTCATCACAGGGGGATTTCTATGGCTACACCTTC
CASSSQGDFYGYTF
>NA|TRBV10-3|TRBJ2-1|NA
TGTGCCACCGGTCTCAATGAGCAGTTCTTC
CATGLNEQFF
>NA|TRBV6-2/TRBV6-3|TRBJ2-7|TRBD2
TGTGCCAGCAGACCGCAGGGTACTAGCGGGAGGGCCGTTGAGCAGTACTTC
CASRPQGTSGRAVEQYF
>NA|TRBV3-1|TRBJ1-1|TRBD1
TGTGCCAGCAGCGGACGAGGACAGGGCGGTGAAGCTTTCTTT
CASSGRGQGGEAFF
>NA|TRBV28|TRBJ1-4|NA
TGTGCCAGCAGTTTAAGGTTGGGCAGGGGAAGCGAAAAACTGTTTTTT
CASSLRLGRGSEKLFF
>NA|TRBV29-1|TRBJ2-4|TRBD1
TGCAGCGTCGGGGACAGCCTAGCCAAAAACATTCAGTACTTC
CSVGDSLAKNIQYF
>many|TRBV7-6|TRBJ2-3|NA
TGTGCCAGCAGCTTAGGGACAGATACGCAGTATTTT
CASSLGTDTQYF
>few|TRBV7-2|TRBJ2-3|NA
TGTGCCAGCAGCTTAGTTAAGGAGAACACAGATACGCAGTATTTT
CASSLVKENTDTQYF
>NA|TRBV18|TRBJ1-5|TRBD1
TGTGCCAGCTCACGGACGATGACAGGGGATCAGCCCCAGCATTTT
CASSRTMTGDQPQHF
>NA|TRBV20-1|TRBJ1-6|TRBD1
TGCAGTGCTAGGAACAGGGGCCCCTATAATTCACCCCTCCACTTT
CSARNRGPYNSPLHF
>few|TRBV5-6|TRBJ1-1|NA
TGTGCCAGCAGCTTGTTTGCAGGGCAGAACACTGAAGCTTTCTTT
CASSLFAGQNTEAFF